This T cell receptor beta chain was found in a study of blood T cell repertoires in COVID-19 (dated by TCRdb to the early 2020s). A note on the overall study: The collaborator samples originated in the United States, Italy and Spain and spanned the acute and convalescent phases of COVID-19. The prospective study material was composed of cDNA or gDNA derived from T cells, B-cell-depleted T cells, or PBMCs. Subjects who had been exposed to COVID-19, were actively infected with it, or had recovered from it provided the deeply sampled blood TCRbeta repertoires that made up the dataset. The repertoires were released in a freely available public database intended as a resource for research on the immune response to SARS-CoV-2. Samples were obtained from the ongoing ImmuneRACE study (first 160 participants) and from approximately 1,200 subjects provided by 6 global collaborators. A de-identified subject ID, COVID-19 status, age in years and sex were almost always included in the sample metadata. HLA class I and class II types, where available, came from metadata supplied by the sample provider rather than from assay-based typing. Beyond this particular receptor, the publication reports: The quantity of clinical and demographic metadata differed by source and by participant and was supplied without curation.

As concerns this clone: Its cognate antigen has yet to be identified. No much larger clonotype is one base removed from it; base qualities were not supplied.

Each collaborating institution followed its own protocols to collect whole blood in K2EDTA tubes. For TCRbeta analysis, collaborators shipped samples in one of three forms: frozen whole blood, isolated PBMCs, or DNA extracted from either of those sample types. TCRbeta CDR3 regions were amplified from genomic DNA using the immunoSEQ Assay, a bias-controlled multiplex PCR. The source study handled its data this way. The number of nucleated cells in each sample was estimated by amplification of reference gene primers within the assay. To quantify the absolute abundance of each unique TCRbeta CDR3 rearrangement, sequence reads were collapsed and filtered. For each sample, productive Simpson clonality was calculated as the square root of Simpson's diversity index across productive rearrangements. TCRdb took this table from immuneACCESS and kept in-frame rearrangements with V and J called. Such tables lack part of the clones; where checked against another copy, unresolved V genes explain under half of the gap, and the rest is unexplained. V, J and clone size are taken as reported in that table, and D and trimming were inferred from the DNA itself. A total of hundreds of thousands of clones appear in this sample, less than 85% of them only once. The ten most abundant clones make up 3% to 4.5% of the sample.

V has 3 bases trimmed and J has 7 bases trimmed; junction bases matching no gene number 4. The CDR3 covers 15 residues, taking in both the cysteine and the phenylalanine. The entry retains the CDR3 DNA only, 45 bases that are in frame from base 1. CDR1 and CDR2 were assigned from the germline V gene as KGHDR and SFDVKD. The sample consisted of peripheral blood. This chain joins TRBV24-1 to TRBJ2-2; 10 bases in the junction line up with TRBD1. The clonotype was recovered from a young woman with acute or convalescent COVID-19. This receptor has the CDR3 CATSDAGTGVGELFF. At the DNA level, the sequence is TGTGCCACCAGTGATGCCGGGACAGGGGTCGGGGAGCTGTTTTTT.